This TCR beta chain was documented in a study of blood T cell repertoires in COVID-19. Per the authors' pipeline: Using reference gene primer amplification, nucleated cell counts were estimated. Clones were sequenced by immunoSEQ multiplex PCR, and TCRdb holds only the in-frame ones, with some missing. V, J and clone size reflect that table, while D and trimming were determined from the DNA. This table holds more than 200,000 clones, approximately 86% found once. This CDR3 region has 13 residues. The germline V gene encodes CDR1 SNHLY and CDR2 FYNNEI. Germline trimming cut 8 bases from V and 10 bases from J; bases unmatched to any gene: 11.

The TCR was taken from a man aged 30 to 39 with active or convalescent COVID-19. Sequenced: peripheral blood. The chain joins TRBV2 to TRBJ1-3; TRBD1 agrees at 7 bases. For the CDR3, the DNA is TGTGCCAGCCGGGACAGTGGCCCTGCGACCATATATTTT. Protein sequence: CASRDSGPATIYF. Based on the CDR3 plus reference TRBV2 and TRBJ1-3, the full variable domain is EPEVTQTPSHQVTQMGQEVILRCVPISNHLYFYWYRQILGQKVEFLVSFYNNEISEKSEIFDDQFSVERPDGSNFTLKIRSTKLEDSAMYFCASRDSGPATIYFGEGSWLTVV.